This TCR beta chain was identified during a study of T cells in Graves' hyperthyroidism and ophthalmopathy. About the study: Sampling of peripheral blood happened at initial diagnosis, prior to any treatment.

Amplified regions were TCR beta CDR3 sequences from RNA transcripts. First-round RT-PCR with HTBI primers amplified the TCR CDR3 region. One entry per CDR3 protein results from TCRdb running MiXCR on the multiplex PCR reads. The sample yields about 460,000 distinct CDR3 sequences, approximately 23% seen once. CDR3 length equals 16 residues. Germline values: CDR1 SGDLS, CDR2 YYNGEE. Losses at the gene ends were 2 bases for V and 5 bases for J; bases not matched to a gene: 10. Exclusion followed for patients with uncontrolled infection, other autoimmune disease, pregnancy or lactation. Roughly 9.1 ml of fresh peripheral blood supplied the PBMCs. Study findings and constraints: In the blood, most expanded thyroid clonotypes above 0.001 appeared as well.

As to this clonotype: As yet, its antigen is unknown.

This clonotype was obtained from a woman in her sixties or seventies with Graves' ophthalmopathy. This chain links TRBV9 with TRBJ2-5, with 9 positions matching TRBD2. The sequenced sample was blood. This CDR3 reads CASSVRLAVLGETQYF. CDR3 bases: TGTGCCAGCAGCGTCCGACTAGCGGTATTGGGGGAGACCCAGTACTTC.